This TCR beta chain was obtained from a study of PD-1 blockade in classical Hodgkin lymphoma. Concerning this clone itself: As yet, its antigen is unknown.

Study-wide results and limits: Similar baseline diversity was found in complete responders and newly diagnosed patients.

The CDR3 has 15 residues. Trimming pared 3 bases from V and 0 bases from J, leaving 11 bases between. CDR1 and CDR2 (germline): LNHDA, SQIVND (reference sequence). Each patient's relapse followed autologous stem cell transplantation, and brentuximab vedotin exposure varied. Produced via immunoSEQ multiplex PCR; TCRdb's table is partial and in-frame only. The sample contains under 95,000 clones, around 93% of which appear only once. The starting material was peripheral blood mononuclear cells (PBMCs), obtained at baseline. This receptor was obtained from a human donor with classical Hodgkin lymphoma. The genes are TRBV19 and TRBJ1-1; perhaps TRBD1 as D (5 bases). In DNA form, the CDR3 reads TGTGCCAGTAGTATTCGAGGACATGTGAACACTGAAGCTTTCTTT. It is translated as CASSIRGHVNTEAFF.